These 22 T cell receptor beta chains originate from one sample sequenced in a study of CD8+CD57+ T cells in acquired aplastic anemia. Patients sequenced had flow cytometry evidence of CD8+CD57+ cell expansion. For CDR3 and TCR beta VDJ profiling, genomic DNA was the template used. TCRdb redid the calling of the reads with MiXCR, one entry per CDR3 protein. Altogether roughly 240,000 distinct CDR3 sequences are present, around 45% being singletons, with the ten largest covering approximately 8%. The specimen sequenced was sorted CD4+, CD8+, or CD8+CD57+ T cells (not recorded which) from PBMCs. Every receptor here comes from a human donor with aplastic anemia.

The rearrangement joins TRBV3-1 to TRBJ1-2, with D uncertain. This CDR3 is 14 amino acids long. Trimming stripped 4 bases from V and 1 base from J, with 10 bases between. Germline CDR1 is LGHDT and CDR2 is YNNKEL (reference sequence). CDR3 sequence: CASSPENYNYGYTF. The DNA of the CDR3 is TGTGCCAGCAGCCCCGAAAATTATAACTATGGCTACACCTTC.

The J gene is TRBJ2-4, the V gene TRBV12-3 or TRBV12-4; D is unresolved. The ends were cut back, 3 bases at V and 0 bases at J, with 9 bases in the middle. The CDR3 has 15 amino acids. The CDR3: CASSLGRRAKNIQYF. In DNA, the CDR3 is TGTGCCAGCAGTTTGGGTAGGCGAGCCAAAAACATTCAGTACTTC.

The V gene is TRBV20-1, the J gene TRBJ2-2; no clear D gene. Trimming removed 6 bases at V and 0 bases at J, with 11 bases between. CDR1 is DFQATT, CDR2 SNEGSKA, per germline (reference sequence). The CDR3 has 14 amino acids. Here the CDR3 reads CSASVGSNTGELFF. CDR3 DNA sequence: TGCAGTGCATCAGTAGGGTCGAACACCGGGGAGCTGTTTTTT.

The sample holds many counts of this clonotype. The genes are TRBV9 and TRBJ2-1; D is ambiguous. This CDR3 region has 15 residues. The V gene lost 3 bases and the J gene lost 0 bases, with 10 bases spanning the gap. The germline V gene has CDR1 SGDLS and CDR2 YYNGEE. The CDR3 loop is CASSGPADSYNEQFF. The DNA for the CDR3 is TGTGCCAGCAGCGGCCCCGCAGACTCCTACAATGAGCAGTTCTTC.

The V gene is TRBV6-5, the J gene TRBJ2-5, with TRBD1 matching over 9 bases. J gave up 5 bases and V 6 bases, and 13 bases lay outside the gene matches. The CDR3 covers 16 residues. CDR1 and CDR2 from the germline V gene are MNHEY and SVGAGI. In nucleotides, the CDR3 is TGTGCCAGCAGCCTCGACCGGGACAGGGTGGGGGAGACCCAGTACTTC. As protein: CASSLDRDRVGETQYF.

This clonotype was seen at least ten times. This chain links TRBV7-9 with TRBJ2-1; 11 nucleotides align to TRBD1. There are 15 residues in the CDR3. Germline V gives CDR1 SEHNR, CDR2 FQNEAQ (reference sequence). Losses at the gene ends were 3 bases for V and 9 bases for J; bases not matched to a gene: 7. Here the CDR3 DNA reads TGTGCCAGCAGCTTGGGGGACAGGGGGGACGTTGAGCAGTTCTTC. It translates to CASSLGDRGDVEQFF.

This clonotype was seen repeatedly, ten times or more. The J gene is TRBJ2-7, the V gene TRBV20-1, with TRBD2 as a possible D gene (6 bases). Germline values: CDR1 DFQATT, CDR2 SNEGSKA (reference sequence). The V gene lost 1 base and the J gene lost 2 bases, with 6 bases spanning the gap. This CDR3 contains 12 residues. Here the CDR3 reads CSARGLAYEQYF. For the CDR3, the DNA is TGCAGTGCTAGAGGACTAGCCTACGAGCAGTACTTC.

The table lists this clonotype with many counts. CDR3 amino acids: CASSFWDRGLNSPLHF. CDR3 nucleotides: TGCGCCAGCAGCTTCTGGGACAGGGGATTGAATTCACCCCTCCACTTT. V and J are TRBV5-1 and TRBJ1-6; 10 nucleotides match TRBD1. The CDR3 spans 16 residues. Germline-derived CDR1 and CDR2 are SGHRS and YFSETQ. V gave up 2 bases and J gave up 7 bases; unmatched junction bases: 6.

A single count supports this clonotype. V usage is TRBV29-1 and J usage is TRBJ2-5; 8 bases align to TRBD1. The germline CDR1 and CDR2 sequences are SQVTM and ANQGSEA. CDR3 length: 11 amino acids. The V segment lost 8 bases and the J segment 4 bases; nucleotides outside the gene matches: 3. DNA for the CDR3: TGCAGCATCAGGGGGCGAGAGACCCAGTACTTC. It translates to CSIRGRETQYF.

To note about this clonotype: Possible read error: a much larger clone is one base away. The chain is built from TRBV9 and TRBJ2-6, with 8 bases matching TRBD1. Germline values: CDR1 SGDLS, CDR2 YYNGEE. The CDR3 runs 18 residues. In DNA form, the CDR3 reads TGTGCCAGCAGCCCACAGGGGGTAGTGCTCTCTGGGGCCAACGTCCTGGCTTTC. The encoded protein is CASSPQGVVLSGANVLAF. The variable domain in full, with the rest retrieved from reference TRBV9 and TRBJ2-6, is DSGVTQTPKHLITATGQRVTLRCSPRSGDLSVYWYQQSLDQGLQFLIQYYNGEERAKGNILERFSAQQFPDLHSELNLSSLELGDSALYFCASSPQGVVLSGANVLAFGAGSRLTVL.

In DNA form, the CDR3 reads TGTGCCAGCAGCTTAGAAGTGGGTCGAGCTAACTATGGCTACACCTTC. Amino acids: CASSLEVGRANYGYTF. The chain combines TRBV7-3 with TRBJ1-2; no clear D gene. This CDR3 has 16 residues. Trimming stripped 2 bases from V and 0 bases from J, with 13 bases between. The germline V gene encodes CDR1 SGHTA and CDR2 FQGTGA.

The J gene is TRBJ2-7, the V gene TRBV7-6; 7 bases fit TRBD1. Germline values: CDR1 SGHVS, CDR2 FNYEAQ. The V segment lost 1 base and the J segment 0 bases; nucleotides outside the gene matches: 15. The CDR3 loop spans 19 amino acids. The chain's CDR3 is CASSLGPGGAPPCSYEQYF. The CDR3 DNA is TGTGCCAGCAGCTTAGGTCCAGGGGGTGCACCTCCGTGCTCCTACGAGCAGTACTTC.

This clonotype was found once. The chain uses TRBV7-9 and TRBJ1-5, with D unresolved. The CDR3 length is 13 residues. The germline V gene encodes CDR1 SEHNR and CDR2 FQNEAQ (reference sequence). The V end was cut by 5 bases, the J end by 8 bases, with 13 bases between. The CDR3 reads CASSRDMIEPQHF. CDR3 DNA sequence: TGTGCCAGCAGCCGCGACATGATCGAGCCCCAGCATTTT.

This clonotype was seen ten or more times. Written as DNA, the CDR3 is TGTGCCAGCAGCTTAGGAAACAGGGAAGGACAGTTCTTC. Its protein product is CASSLGNREGQFF. The chain is built from TRBV7-9 and TRBJ2-1; D possibly corresponds to TRBD1 (6 bases). CDR3 length: 13 amino acids. Trimming shortened V by 1 base and J by 13 bases, and 14 bases separated the two germline ends. The V gene's germline CDR1 is SEHNR and CDR2 FQNEAQ (reference sequence).

The chain employs TRBV20-1 and TRBJ2-3; D is ambiguous. Germline lookup yields CDR1 DFQATT and CDR2 SNEGSKA (reference sequence). V was cut by 7 bases and J by 4 bases, with 15 bases left in between. This CDR3 spans 13 amino acids. The CDR3 DNA reads TGCAGTGGGAGCGATCTAGAACCAGATACGCAGTATTTT. Amino acids: CSGSDLEPDTQYF.

The CDR3 nucleotides read TGTGCCAGCAGCTTATATGCTAGCGGGGGGATGAACACTGAAGCTTTCTTT. As protein: CASSLYASGGMNTEAFF. J is TRBJ1-1 and V is TRBV11-2, with D perhaps TRBD1 (5 bases). Germline values: CDR1 SGHAT, CDR2 FQNNGV. Trimming left V 2 bases short and J 0 bases short, with 16 bases between. This CDR3 region has 17 residues.

This clonotype appeared once. This sequence joins TRBV11-2 and TRBJ2-1; unclear D gene. The CDR3 is 15 amino acids. With 1 base removed from V and 6 bases from J, the gap between germline ends came to 13 bases. Germline V lookup: CDR1 SGHAT, CDR2 FQNNGV. The CDR3, as DNA: TGTGCCAGCAGCTTAGGCGTAAGGAGCTTCAATGAGCAGTTCTTC. Protein sequence: CASSLGVRSFNEQFF.

At least ten counts were recorded for this clonotype. V usage is TRBV28 and J usage is TRBJ2-6; a possible D gene is TRBD1 (6 bases). The CDR3 consists of 16 residues. V lost 5 bases, J lost 4 bases, and 15 bases lay in between. Germline CDR1 is MDHEN and CDR2 is SYDVKM. CDR3 residues: CASSPIQGGGANVLTF. DNA for the CDR3: TGTGCCAGCAGTCCCATACAGGGTGGCGGGGCCAACGTCCTGACTTTC. The full variable domain, with the rest looked up from reference TRBV28 and TRBJ2-6, is DVKVTQSSRYLVKRTGEKVFLECVQDMDHENMFWYRQDPGLGLRLIYFSYDVKMKEKGDIPEGYSVSREKKERFSLILESASTNQTSMYLCASSPIQGGGANVLTFGAGSRLTVL.

The chain joins TRBV7-8 to TRBJ2-3; 11 nucleotides match TRBD1. CDR1 and CDR2 from the germline V gene are SGHVS and FQNEAQ. Trimming at V came to 11 bases and at J to 4 bases, leaving 5 bases not matched to a gene. This CDR3 has 13 residues. DNA for the CDR3: TGTGCCTGTGGGACAGGGGGGCCAGATACGCAGTATTTT. Its translation is CACGTGGPDTQYF.

This clonotype showed up just once. This may be a read error: a much more frequent sequence differs by one nucleotide. CDR3 amino acids: CASSDGQRGRRTEAFF. Written as DNA, the CDR3 is TGTGCCAGCAGTGACGGTCAGCGGGGCCGTCGTACTGAAGCTTTCTTT. The V call is TRBV6-6, the J call TRBJ1-1, with D possibly being TRBD1 (5 bases). Germline V gene sequence: CDR1 MNHNY, CDR2 SVGAGI (reference sequence). V was cut by 5 bases and J by 5 bases, with 21 bases left in between. The CDR3 has 16 amino acids.

The genes are TRBV2 and TRBJ1-1, with D perhaps TRBD1 (5 bases). V dropped 7 bases and J dropped 1 base, with 10 bases sitting between them. CDR3 size: 13 residues. CDR1 SNHLY and CDR2 FYNNEI come from the germline V gene. CDR3 in DNA: TGTGCCAGCATGCTGGGGGGGAACACTGAAGCTTTCTTT. This encodes CASMLGGNTEAFF.

This clonotype showed up just a few times. The V gene is TRBV12-3 or TRBV12-4, the J gene TRBJ2-7, with D unclear. This CDR3 is built from 13 residues. The germline V and J ends were trimmed by 4 bases and 4 bases, with 11 bases remaining between them. The DNA of the CDR3 is TGTGCCAGCAGTTACGGGCAGAAGTACGAGCAGTACTTC. Amino acid sequence: CASSYGQKYEQYF.